This T cell receptor (beta chain) was captured in a study of blood T cell repertoires in COVID-19. This table comes from immunoSEQ multiplex PCR, and its TCRdb copy is limited to in-frame clones, with some not included. The sample carries under 300,000 clones, approximately 87% recorded once. Recruited during active infection, patients (from Seattle) were subsequently followed longitudinally. Germline lookup yields CDR1 SGHAT and CDR2 FQNNGV. The CDR3 loop spans 17 amino acids. The V and J ends lost 1 base and 4 bases respectively, with 17 bases between them. The receptor comes from a woman aged 30 to 39 with COVID-19, enrolled during active disease. Sequenced sample: peripheral blood. The chain combines TRBV11-2 with TRBJ1-3, with a weak D call TRBD1 (5 bases). CDR3 region: CASSLGWGPPYGNTIYF. The CDR3 region has the DNA TGTGCCAGCAGCTTAGGGTGGGGCCCCCCTTACGGAAACACCATATATTTT.